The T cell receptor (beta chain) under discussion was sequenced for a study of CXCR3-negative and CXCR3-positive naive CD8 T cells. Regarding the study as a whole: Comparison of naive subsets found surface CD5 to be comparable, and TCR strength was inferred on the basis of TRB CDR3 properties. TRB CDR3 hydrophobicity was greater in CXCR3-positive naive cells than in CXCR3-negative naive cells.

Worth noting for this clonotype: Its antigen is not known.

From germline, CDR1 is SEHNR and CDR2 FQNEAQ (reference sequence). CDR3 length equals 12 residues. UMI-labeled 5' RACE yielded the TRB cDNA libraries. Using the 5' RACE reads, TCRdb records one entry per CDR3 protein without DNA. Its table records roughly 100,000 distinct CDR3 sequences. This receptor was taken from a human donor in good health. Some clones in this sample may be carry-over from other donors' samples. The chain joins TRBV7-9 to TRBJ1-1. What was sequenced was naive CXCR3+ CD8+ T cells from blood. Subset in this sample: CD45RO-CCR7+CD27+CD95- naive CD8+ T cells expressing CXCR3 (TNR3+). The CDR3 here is CASSFSNTEAFF.